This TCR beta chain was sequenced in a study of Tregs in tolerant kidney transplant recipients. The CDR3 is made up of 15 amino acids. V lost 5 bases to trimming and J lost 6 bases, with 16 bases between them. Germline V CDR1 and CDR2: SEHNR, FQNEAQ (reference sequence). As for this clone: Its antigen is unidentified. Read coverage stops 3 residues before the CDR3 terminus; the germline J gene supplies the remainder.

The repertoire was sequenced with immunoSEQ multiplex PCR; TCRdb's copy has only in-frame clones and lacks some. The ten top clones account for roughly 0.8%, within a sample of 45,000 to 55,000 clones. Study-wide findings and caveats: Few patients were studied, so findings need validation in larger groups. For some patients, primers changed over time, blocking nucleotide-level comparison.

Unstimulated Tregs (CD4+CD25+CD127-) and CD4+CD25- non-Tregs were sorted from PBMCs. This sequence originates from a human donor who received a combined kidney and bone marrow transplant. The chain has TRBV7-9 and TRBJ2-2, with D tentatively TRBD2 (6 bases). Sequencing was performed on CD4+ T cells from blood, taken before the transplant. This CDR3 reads CASSPRRGSAGELFF. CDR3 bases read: TGTGCCAGCAGCCCCCGACGGGGGAGCGCCGGGGAG.